This T cell receptor beta chain was recorded in a study of T cell responses to AZD1222 COVID-19 vaccine. The study, taken as a whole, reports: Vaccine-related CD4 TCRs covered spike, predominating at 160-218 and 743-854.

Remarks on this clone: Its antigen remains unknown.

Second-dose intervals of approximately 4 or approximately 12 weeks were pooled. Germline trimming cut 5 bases from V and 9 bases from J; bases unmatched to any gene: 11. The germline V gene has CDR1 SEHNR and CDR2 FQNEAQ (reference sequence). There are 15 residues in the CDR3. Profiling relied on immunoSEQ multiplex PCR, and the TCRdb table lists in-frame clones only, not all of them. The sample records some 150,000 clones, approximately 89% being singletons. The V and J genes are TRBV7-9 and TRBJ2-7; 12 nucleotides match TRBD2. This material consisted of peripheral blood, taken 28 days after the second AZD1222 dose. This clonotype was obtained from an adult who received the AZD1222 COVID-19 vaccine. This CDR3 is CASSPLAGGPGSQYF. The CDR3 bases are TGTGCCAGCAGCCCTCTAGCGGGAGGGCCTGGATCGCAGTACTTC.